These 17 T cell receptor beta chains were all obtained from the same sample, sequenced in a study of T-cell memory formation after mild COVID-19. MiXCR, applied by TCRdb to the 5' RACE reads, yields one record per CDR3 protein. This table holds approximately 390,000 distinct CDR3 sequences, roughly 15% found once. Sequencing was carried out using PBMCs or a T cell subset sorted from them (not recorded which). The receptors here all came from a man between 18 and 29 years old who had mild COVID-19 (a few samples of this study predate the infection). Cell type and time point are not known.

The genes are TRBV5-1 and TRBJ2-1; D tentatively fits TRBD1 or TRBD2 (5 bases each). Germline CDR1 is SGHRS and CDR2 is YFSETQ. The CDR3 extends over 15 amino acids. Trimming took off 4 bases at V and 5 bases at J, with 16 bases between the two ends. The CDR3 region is CASSPDPGLHNEQFF. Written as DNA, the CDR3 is TGCGCCAGCAGCCCGGACCCGGGGCTGCACAATGAGCAGTTCTTC.

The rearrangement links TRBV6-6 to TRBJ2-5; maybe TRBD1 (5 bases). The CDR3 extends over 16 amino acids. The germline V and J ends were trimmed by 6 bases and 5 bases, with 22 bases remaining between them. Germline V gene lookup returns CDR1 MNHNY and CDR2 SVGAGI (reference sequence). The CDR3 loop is CASSPLTTAFWETQYF. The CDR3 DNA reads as TGTGCCAGCAGCCCTCTTACGACAGCCTTTTGGGAGACCCAGTACTTC.

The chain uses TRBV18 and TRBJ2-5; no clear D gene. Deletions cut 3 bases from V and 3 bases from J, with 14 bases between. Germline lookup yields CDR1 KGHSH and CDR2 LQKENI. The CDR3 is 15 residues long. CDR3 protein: CASSPRVRAEETQYF. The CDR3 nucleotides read TGTGCCAGCTCACCTAGGGTTCGGGCCGAAGAGACCCAGTACTTC.

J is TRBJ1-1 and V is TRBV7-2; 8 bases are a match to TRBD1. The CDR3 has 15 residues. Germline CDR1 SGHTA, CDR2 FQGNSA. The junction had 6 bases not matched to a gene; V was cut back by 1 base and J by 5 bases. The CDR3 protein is CASSLDLRQGTEAFF. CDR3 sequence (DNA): TGTGCCAGCAGCTTAGATCTTAGACAGGGGACTGAAGCTTTCTTT.

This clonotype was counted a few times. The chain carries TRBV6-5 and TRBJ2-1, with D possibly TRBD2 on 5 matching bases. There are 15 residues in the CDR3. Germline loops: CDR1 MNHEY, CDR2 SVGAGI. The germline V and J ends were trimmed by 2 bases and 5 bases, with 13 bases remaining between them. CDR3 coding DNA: TGTGCCAGCAGTTACAGCGGCGGGCGTCACAATGAGCAGTTCTTC. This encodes CASSYSGGRHNEQFF.

CDR3 bases: TGTGCCAGCAGACCCGGGACAGGGGGAGATACGCAGTATTTT. Its protein is CASRPGTGGDTQYF. The V gene is TRBV5-6, the J gene TRBJ2-3, with TRBD1 identical over 11 bases. Germline CDR1 and CDR2: SGHDT and YYEEEE. Germline trimming cut 5 bases from V and 5 bases from J; bases unmatched to any gene: 4. The CDR3 spans 14 residues. Based on the CDR3 plus reference TRBV5-6 and TRBJ2-3, the full variable domain is DAGVTQSPTHLIKTRGQQVTLRCSPKSGHDTVSWYQQALGQGPQFIFQYYEEEERQRGNFPDRFSGHQFPNYSSELNVNALLLGDSALYLCASRPGTGGDTQYFGPGTRLTVL.

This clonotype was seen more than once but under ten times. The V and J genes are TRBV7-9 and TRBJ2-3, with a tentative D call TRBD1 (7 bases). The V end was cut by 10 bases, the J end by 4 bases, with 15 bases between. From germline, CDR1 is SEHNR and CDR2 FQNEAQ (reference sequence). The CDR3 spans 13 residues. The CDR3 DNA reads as TGTGCCACAGGGGGGTCTGTATCAGATACGCAGTATTTT. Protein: CATGGSVSDTQYF.

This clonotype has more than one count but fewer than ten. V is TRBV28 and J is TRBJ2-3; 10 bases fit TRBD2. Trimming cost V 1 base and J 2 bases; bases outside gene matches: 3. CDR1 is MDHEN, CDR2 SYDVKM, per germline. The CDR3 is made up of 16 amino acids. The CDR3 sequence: CASSLYSGGDTDTQYF. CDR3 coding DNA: TGTGCCAGCAGTTTATACAGCGGGGGGGACACAGATACGCAGTATTTT.

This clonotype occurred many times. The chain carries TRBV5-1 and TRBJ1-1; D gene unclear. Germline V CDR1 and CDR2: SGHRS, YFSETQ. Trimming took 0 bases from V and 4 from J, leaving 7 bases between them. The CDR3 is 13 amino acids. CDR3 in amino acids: CASSLALGTEAFF. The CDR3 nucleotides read TGCGCCAGCAGCTTGGCCCTGGGCACTGAAGCTTTCTTT.

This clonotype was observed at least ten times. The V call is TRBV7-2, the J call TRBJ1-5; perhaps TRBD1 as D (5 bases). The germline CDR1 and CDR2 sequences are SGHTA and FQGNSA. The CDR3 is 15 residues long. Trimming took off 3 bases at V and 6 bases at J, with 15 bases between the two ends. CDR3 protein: CASSFGGTRGQPQHF. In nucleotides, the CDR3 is TGTGCCAGCAGCTTTGGGGGTACGAGGGGTCAGCCCCAGCATTTT.

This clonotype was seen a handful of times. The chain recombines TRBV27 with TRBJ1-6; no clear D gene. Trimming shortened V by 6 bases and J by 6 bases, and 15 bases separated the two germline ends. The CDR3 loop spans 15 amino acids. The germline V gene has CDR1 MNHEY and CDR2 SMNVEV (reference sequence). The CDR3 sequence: CASSRGGIGNSPLHF. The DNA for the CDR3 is TGTGCCAGCAGCCGGGGAGGAATTGGTAATTCACCCCTCCACTTT.

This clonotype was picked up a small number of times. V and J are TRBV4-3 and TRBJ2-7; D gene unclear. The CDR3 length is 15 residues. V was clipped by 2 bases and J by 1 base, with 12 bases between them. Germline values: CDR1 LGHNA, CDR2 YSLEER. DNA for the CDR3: TGCGCCAGCAGCCAAAGTCCTACAGCTTCCTACGAGCAGTACTTC. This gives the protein CASSQSPTASYEQYF.

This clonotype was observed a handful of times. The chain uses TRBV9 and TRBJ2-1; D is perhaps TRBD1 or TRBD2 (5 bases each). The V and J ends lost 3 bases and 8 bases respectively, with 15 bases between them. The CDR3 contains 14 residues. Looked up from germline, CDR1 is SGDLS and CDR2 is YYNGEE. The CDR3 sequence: CASSAWDWGYEQFF. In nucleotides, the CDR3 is TGTGCCAGCAGCGCTTGGGATTGGGGGTATGAGCAGTTCTTC.

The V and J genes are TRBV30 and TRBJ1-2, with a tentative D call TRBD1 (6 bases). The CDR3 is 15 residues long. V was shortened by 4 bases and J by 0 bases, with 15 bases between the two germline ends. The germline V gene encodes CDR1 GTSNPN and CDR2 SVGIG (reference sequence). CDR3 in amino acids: CAWISDSLANYGYTF. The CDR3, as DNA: TGTGCCTGGATCTCGGACAGCTTAGCTAACTATGGCTACACCTTC.

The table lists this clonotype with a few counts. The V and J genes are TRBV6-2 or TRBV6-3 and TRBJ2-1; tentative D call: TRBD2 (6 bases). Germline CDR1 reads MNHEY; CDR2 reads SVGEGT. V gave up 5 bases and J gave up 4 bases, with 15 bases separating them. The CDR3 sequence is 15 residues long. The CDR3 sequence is CASSTRGNHYNEQFF. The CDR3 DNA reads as TGTGCCAGCAGTACCCGGGGGAACCATTACAATGAGCAGTTCTTC.

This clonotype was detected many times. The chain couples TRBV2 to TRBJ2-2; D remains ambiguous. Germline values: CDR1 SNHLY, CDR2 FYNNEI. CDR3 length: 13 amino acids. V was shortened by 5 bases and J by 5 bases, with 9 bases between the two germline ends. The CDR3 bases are TGTGCCAGCAGTCTTCACAGAACCGGGGAGCTGTTTTTT. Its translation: CASSLHRTGELFF.

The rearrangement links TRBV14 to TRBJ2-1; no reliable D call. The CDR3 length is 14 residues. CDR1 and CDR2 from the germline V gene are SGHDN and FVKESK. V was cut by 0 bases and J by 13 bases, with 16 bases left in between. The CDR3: CASSQDQSWSVQFF. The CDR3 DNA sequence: TGTGCCAGCAGCCAAGATCAGTCATGGTCTGTTCAGTTCTTC.